The sequence of this T cell receptor beta chain was determined in a study of blood T cell repertoires in COVID-19. As for the study in general: T cells, B-cell-depleted T cells, or PBMCs provided the cDNA or gDNA that served as material.

Germline V gives CDR1 SNHLY, CDR2 FYNNEI. The CDR3 is 14 residues long. V lost 5 bases to trimming and J lost 2 bases, with 12 bases between them. Produced via immunoSEQ multiplex PCR; TCRdb's table is partial and in-frame only. The sample consists of 200,000 to 250,000 clones, about 85% of them appearing once. This clone has a single count. The chain links TRBV2 to TRBJ1-1; D not certain. Specimen: peripheral blood. This TCR was sampled from a woman of 80 years or more with active or convalescent COVID-19. CDR3 amino acids: CASSRDILNTEAFF. The CDR3 DNA sequence: TGTGCCAGCAGTAGAGACATTCTTAACACTGAAGCTTTCTTT.